A single sample is the source of the 4 T cell receptor beta chains below, sequenced in a study of blood T cell repertoires in COVID-19. Libraries were prepared by immunoSEQ multiplex PCR; TCRdb keeps only in-frame clonotypes and omits some of them. The sample lists 150,000 to 200,000 clones; 80% to 85% were seen once. The source material was PBMCs or T cells enriched from blood (not recorded which). The receptors were sampled from a man aged 70 or older who had been exposed to COVID-19.

This chain joins TRBV27 and TRBJ2-4; perhaps TRBD1 as D (5 bases). CDR1 and CDR2 (germline): MNHEY, SMNVEV (reference sequence). The CDR3 is made up of 16 amino acids. V was cut by 4 bases and J by 5 bases, with 18 bases left in between. In DNA form, the CDR3 reads TGTGCCAGCAGTTCAACTACCGGGCCCAGGGAAAACATTCAGTACTTC. It is translated as CASSSTTGPRENIQYF.

The chain links TRBV18 to TRBJ2-7, with TRBD1 identical over 9 bases. Germline V gene lookup returns CDR1 KGHSH and CDR2 LQKENI. The CDR3 runs 13 residues. The V segment lost 5 bases and the J segment 2 bases; nucleotides outside the gene matches: 1. The CDR3 DNA sequence: TGTGCCAGCTCAAGGGACAGGGCCTACGAGCAGTACTTC. Translation: CASSRDRAYEQYF.

The chain recombines TRBV13 with TRBJ1-1; D unclear. The germline gives CDR1 PRHDT, CDR2 FYEKMQ (reference sequence). This CDR3 is 13 amino acids long. Trimming stripped 7 bases from V and 7 bases from J, with 16 bases between. CDR3 bases: TGTGCCAGCAAGACAACCAGGTTAAATGAAGCTTTCTTT. Translated: CASKTTRLNEAFF.

The genes are TRBV7-2 and TRBJ1-2; D might be TRBD1 (5 bases). V gave up 1 base and J gave up 6 bases, with 15 bases separating them. The CDR3 is 15 amino acids. Germline V lookup: CDR1 SGHTA, CDR2 FQGNSA. The CDR3 spells CASSLVTQGINGYTF. In DNA form, the CDR3 reads TGTGCCAGCAGCTTAGTAACTCAGGGAATTAATGGCTACACCTTC.